This T cell receptor (beta chain) is from a study of blood T cell repertoires in COVID-19. About the research overall: Italy, Spain and the United States were the sources of the convalescent and acute COVID-19 samples.

Sequenced by immunoSEQ multiplex PCR; TCRdb stores in-frame clones only, minus some. The sample has around 460,000 clones; about 90% are singletons. Germline loops: CDR1 SEHNR, CDR2 FQNEAQ (reference sequence). Deletions cut 4 bases from V and 3 bases from J, with 4 bases between. The CDR3 is made up of 12 amino acids. The J gene is TRBJ2-1, the V gene TRBV7-9; D remains unclear. Material for sequencing was peripheral blood. This clonotype originated in a man aged 18 to 30 with COVID-19, enrolled during active disease. CDR3 nucleotides: TGTGCCAGCAGCTCTCTCTACAATGAGCAGTTCTTC. It encodes CASSSLYNEQFF.